The 27 T cell receptor beta chains below were found in one sample sequenced in a study of blood T cell repertoires in COVID-19. The data were produced by immunoSEQ multiplex PCR, yet TCRdb's version contains in-frame clones alone and is incomplete. This repertoire shows fewer than 200,000 clones, 65% to 90% found once; its top ten account for less than 5.5%. The sample was PBMCs or T cells enriched from blood (not recorded which). These receptors were taken from a woman aged 60-70 years with acute COVID-19.

The chain joins TRBV7-9 to TRBJ2-5; tentatively, D is TRBD2 (6 bases). Per the germline V gene, CDR1 is SEHNR and CDR2 is FQNEAQ (reference sequence). With 1 base removed from V and 1 base from J, the gap between germline ends came to 13 bases. The CDR3 has 16 amino acids. The CDR3: CASSLGPAEGQETQYF. Here the CDR3 DNA reads TGTGCCAGCAGCTTAGGCCCTGCGGAGGGCCAAGAGACCCAGTACTTC.

The chain is built from TRBV19 and TRBJ1-1; D perhaps matches TRBD1 (6 bases). V was pared by 7 bases and J by 6 bases, with 27 bases between. The CDR3 loop spans 17 amino acids. Germline V lookup: CDR1 LNHDA, CDR2 SQIVND (reference sequence). CDR3 sequence (DNA): TGTGCCAGTATCGATATCAGGGGCCCCCAGGGGCTCGCTGAAGCTTTCTTT. Protein product: CASIDIRGPQGLAEAFF.

This sequence joins TRBV5-4 and TRBJ1-2; tentative D call: TRBD1 (6 bases). V was clipped by 4 bases and J by 3 bases, with 13 bases between them. CDR3 length equals 14 residues. The germline CDR1 and CDR2 sequences are SGHNT and YYREEE (reference sequence). The chain's CDR3 is CASSSTQGDYGYTF. In DNA, the CDR3 is TGTGCCAGCAGCAGTACACAGGGAGACTATGGCTACACCTTC.

This clone was detected a few times. The chain employs TRBV29-1 and TRBJ2-2; 7 bases fit TRBD1. The V gene end was trimmed by 5 bases and the J gene end by 5 bases; junction bases not matched to a gene: 8. There are 14 residues in the CDR3. The germline gives CDR1 SQVTM, CDR2 ANQGSEA. The CDR3 spells CSVSDRTSTGELFF. CDR3 DNA sequence: TGCAGCGTTTCGGACAGGACGTCGACCGGGGAGCTGTTTTTT.

The V gene is TRBV5-4, the J gene TRBJ2-3, with D possibly TRBD2 on 6 matching bases. The germline CDR1 and CDR2 sequences are SGHNT and YYREEE (reference sequence). This CDR3 is 16 amino acids long. V was pared by 3 bases and J by 2 bases, with 16 bases between. The CDR3 region has the DNA TGTGCCAGCAGCTCCCGAGGGGCTAGCGTCACAGATACGCAGTATTTT. Translated: CASSSRGASVTDTQYF.

V usage is TRBV5-5 and J usage is TRBJ1-3; a weak D match, TRBD1 (6 bases). Trimming left V 0 bases short and J 3 bases short, with 7 bases between. The CDR3 sequence is 14 residues long. The germline V gene encodes CDR1 SGHKS and CDR2 YYEKEE (reference sequence). The CDR3 DNA follows: TGTGCCAGCAGCTTGGGCAGGGGTGGAAACACCATATATTTT. Translating it yields CASSLGRGGNTIYF.

In nucleotides, the CDR3 is TGTGCCAGCAGTTTTAACGCAGGGGGCAGAGGTAATTCACCCCTCCACTTT. Its protein is CASSFNAGGRGNSPLHF. This chain joins TRBV28 and TRBJ1-6; 8 positions agree with TRBD1. V trimming: 3 bases; J trimming: 6 bases; junction bases outside the gene matches: 10. Germline CDR1 MDHEN, CDR2 SYDVKM. The CDR3 loop spans 17 amino acids.

V is TRBV12-3 or TRBV12-4 and J is TRBJ2-7; D is unresolved. The CDR3 spans 13 residues. The V end lost 1 base, the J end lost 3 bases, and 7 bases lay between the germline ends. The CDR3 sequence is CASSLGLDYEQYF. The CDR3 DNA sequence: TGTGCCAGCAGTTTAGGACTGGACTACGAGCAGTACTTC.

J is TRBJ2-6 and V is TRBV5-6; TRBD1 matches at 7 bases. This CDR3 region has 18 residues. Germline CDR1 and CDR2: SGHDT and YYEEEE. Trimming cost V 3 bases and J 0 bases; bases outside gene matches: 9. Here the CDR3 DNA reads TGTGCCAGCAGCTCGACGGGACAGTGGAGCTCTGGGGCCAACGTCCTGACTTTC. Residues: CASSSTGQWSSGANVLTF. Full variable domain (outside the CDR3, taken from reference TRBV5-6 and TRBJ2-6): DAGVTQSPTHLIKTRGQQVTLRCSPKSGHDTVSWYQQALGQGPQFIFQYYEEEERQRGNFPDRFSGHQFPNYSSELNVNALLLGDSALYLCASSSTGQWSSGANVLTFGAGSRLTVL.

This clone was seen only a few times. CDR3 amino acids: CASSLLDSYEQYF. The CDR3 nucleotides read TGTGCCAGCAGCCTCTTGGACTCTTACGAGCAGTACTTC. The rearrangement links TRBV3-1 (or the pseudogene TRBV3-2) to TRBJ2-7, with D maybe TRBD2 (5 bases). Germline V gives CDR1 LGHDT, CDR2 YNNKEL (reference sequence). V lost 4 bases and J 4 bases, leaving 11 bases between the germline ends. The CDR3 has 13 amino acids.

This clone was recorded once. This chain uses TRBV6-5 with TRBJ2-7; D is possibly TRBD1 (6 bases). V lost 5 bases and J lost 3, with 17 bases in between. The CDR3 extends over 15 amino acids. Germline assignment: CDR1 MNHEY and CDR2 SVGAGI. The CDR3 protein is CASSPGTRYHYEQYV. The CDR3 nucleotides read TGTGCCAGCAGTCCCGGGACACGATACCACTACGAGCAGTACGTC.

In this sample, this clone turned up a few times. The CDR3 reads CASSPLYASGRKYEQYF. For the CDR3, the DNA is TGTGCCAGCAGCCCACTTTATGCTAGCGGGAGGAAATACGAGCAGTACTTC. V usage is TRBV3-1 (or the pseudogene TRBV3-2) and J usage is TRBJ2-7; TRBD2 matches 11 bases. This CDR3 region has 17 residues. The junction had 12 bases not matched to a gene; V was cut back by 4 bases and J by 4 bases. Germline assignment: CDR1 LGHDT and CDR2 YNNKEL (reference sequence).

This chain joins TRBV14 and TRBJ2-1, with TRBD2 matching over 8 bases. The CDR3 spans 15 residues. In germline, CDR1 is SGHDN, CDR2 FVKESK. V lost 1 base, J lost 7 bases, and 6 bases stayed unmatched. CDR3 protein: CASSQARGGRNEQFF. CDR3 DNA: TGTGCCAGCAGCCAAGCCCGGGGGGGCCGAAATGAGCAGTTCTTC.

V usage is TRBV11-2 and J usage is TRBJ2-1; D uncertain. CDR1 and CDR2 (germline): SGHAT, FQNNGV. This CDR3 spans 18 amino acids. Trimming removed 4 bases from V and 4 bases from J, with 23 bases in between. The CDR3 nucleotides read TGTGCCAGCAGCTCGACCGGTGGTGGGCGTGGGTTATACAATGAGCAGTTCTTC. Its protein is CASSSTGGGRGLYNEQFF.

The chain has TRBV28 and TRBJ1-2, with 7 bases identical to TRBD1. Germline-derived CDR1 and CDR2 are MDHEN and SYDVKM. The CDR3 loop spans 12 amino acids. The J segment lost 7 bases and the V segment lost 6 bases, leaving 5 bases of the junction unmatched. The CDR3 reads CASRTGLGGYTF. The CDR3 region has the DNA TGTGCCAGCAGGACAGGGCTAGGTGGCTACACCTTC.

V is TRBV28 and J is TRBJ2-3; D perhaps matches TRBD2 (7 bases). The germline V gene encodes CDR1 MDHEN and CDR2 SYDVKM. This CDR3 contains 14 residues. V dropped 5 bases and J dropped 5 bases, with 14 bases sitting between them. CDR3 protein: CASSPGRGRDTQYF. Here the CDR3 DNA reads TGTGCCAGCAGTCCGGGGAGGGGGAGAGATACGCAGTATTTT.

The chain has TRBV4-3 and TRBJ2-3, with a possible D match to TRBD2 (5 bases). CDR1 is LGHNA, CDR2 YSLEER, per germline. Between the trimmed V and J ends, which lost 4 bases and 1 base, there was a span of 9 bases. CDR3 length: 14 amino acids. In nucleotides, the CDR3 is TGCGCCAGCAGCCCAGGACTGGGCACAGATACGCAGTATTTT. This sequence encodes CASSPGLGTDTQYF.

The chain couples TRBV7-9 to TRBJ1-3; D gene ambiguous. This CDR3 region has 14 residues. The ends were cut back, 5 bases at V and 3 bases at J, with 11 bases in the middle. CDR1 and CDR2 (germline): SEHNR, FQNEAQ (reference sequence). The chain's CDR3 is CASSLLGSGNTIYF. In DNA form, the CDR3 reads TGTGCCAGCAGCCTTCTAGGGAGTGGAAACACCATATATTTT.

J is TRBJ1-5 and V is TRBV12-3 or TRBV12-4; no clear D. The CDR3 sequence is 13 residues long. Trimming removed 2 bases from V and 4 bases from J, with 6 bases in between. The DNA for the CDR3 is TGTGCCAGCAGTTTAATCAGAAATCAGCCCCAGCATTTT. Amino acids: CASSLIRNQPQHF.

This chain joins TRBV5-5 and TRBJ2-2; D is perhaps TRBD2 (5 bases). V was shortened by 1 base and J by 4 bases, with 11 bases between the two germline ends. This CDR3 region has 15 residues. Germline lookup yields CDR1 SGHKS and CDR2 YYEKEE (reference sequence). CDR3 sequence reads: CASSLRGSLTGELFF. Here the CDR3 DNA reads TGTGCCAGCAGCTTGCGCGGGTCCCTCACCGGGGAGCTGTTTTTT.

This clone appeared once. The V and J genes are TRBV7-7 and TRBJ2-5, with TRBD1 identical over 12 bases. The V gene end was trimmed by 1 base and the J gene end by 3 bases; junction bases not matched to a gene: 6. Germline values: CDR1 SSHAT, CDR2 FNYEAQ (reference sequence). The CDR3 is 17 amino acids. CDR3 in DNA: TGTGCCAGCAGCTTAGAGAAGGGACAGGGGGCAAAAGAGACCCAGTACTTC. As protein: CASSLEKGQGAKETQYF.

As to this clone: The identical CDR3 is also encoded by other nucleotide sequences in the sample. This chain uses TRBV11-2 with TRBJ2-3; D is undetermined. The CDR3 is 14 amino acids. V was shortened by 1 base and J by 1 base, with 6 bases between the two germline ends. The germline CDR1 and CDR2 sequences are SGHAT and FQNNGV. Written as DNA, the CDR3 is TGTGCCAGCAGCTTAGGTAGTGGCACAGATACGCAGTATTTT. Protein sequence: CASSLGSGTDTQYF.

The chain links TRBV4-3 to TRBJ1-4; 8 bases agree with TRBD1. The CDR3 totals 18 residues. V lost 4 bases to trimming and J lost 3 bases; unmatched junction nucleotides: 13. Germline V gene sequence: CDR1 LGHNA, CDR2 YSLEER. The CDR3 coding sequence is TGCGCCAGCAGCCTATCAGGAGGGACAGGTGTGGCTAATGAAAAACTGTTTTTT. Residues: CASSLSGGTGVANEKLFF.

The chain combines TRBV4-2 with TRBJ2-1; 8 positions agree with TRBD2. The CDR3 contains 16 residues. CDR1 is LGHNA and CDR2 is YNFKEQ in the germline V gene. V lost 0 bases and J lost 5; bases outside the gene matches: 6. In nucleotides, the CDR3 is TGTGCCAGCAGCCAAGAAGGCGGACTAGCCGACAATGAGCAGTTCTTC. Translating it yields CASSQEGGLADNEQFF.

The table lists this clone with a count of one. The chain uses TRBV12-3 or TRBV12-4 and TRBJ1-2; perhaps TRBD1 as D (5 bases). This CDR3 comprises 13 residues. V was cut by 5 bases and J by 4 bases, with 11 bases left in between. The CDR3 spells CASSPDSIYGYTF. CDR3 nucleotide sequence: TGTGCCAGCAGTCCCGACAGCATCTATGGCTACACCTTC.

The chain couples TRBV5-6 to TRBJ1-5, with D possibly being TRBD1 (6 bases). Germline V gene lookup returns CDR1 SGHDT and CDR2 YYEEEE. The CDR3 loop spans 15 amino acids. The V and J ends lost 2 bases and 1 base respectively, with 10 bases between them. CDR3 nucleotide sequence: TGTGCCAGCAGCTTCTGGCAGGGGAGCAATCAGCCCCAGCATTTT. This encodes CASSFWQGSNQPQHF.

This clone has a single count. The chain recombines TRBV5-1 with TRBJ1-1; D perhaps matches TRBD1 (5 bases). The CDR3 sequence is 14 residues long. The germline V and J ends were trimmed by 5 bases and 1 base, with 12 bases remaining between them. CDR1 is SGHRS and CDR2 is YFSETQ in the germline V gene. The CDR3 DNA is TGCGCCAGCAGAGACAGACTGACGAACACTGAAGCTTTCTTT. Amino acids: CASRDRLTNTEAFF.